The rows below give T cell receptor beta chains drawn from one sample of a study of shared clonotypes between healthy human individuals. The data were produced by immunoSEQ multiplex PCR, yet TCRdb's version contains in-frame clones alone and is incomplete. The sample contains some 2 million clones, 90% to 95% of which appear only once. The sample taken for sequencing was naive CD4+ T cells sorted from blood. The receptors shown here come from a young man in good health. Both conserved end residues are part of each CDR3. The order of the fields is clone size, D gene, J gene, V gene, CDR3 protein, CDR3 DNA. D genes are given only for firm matches. Only some rows state a clone size, as once, few, many or a class for expanded clones.

>.|.|TRBJ2-7|TRBV2
CASGLLYEQYF
TGTGCCAGCGGACTCCTGTACGAGCAGTACTTC
>.|TRBD1|TRBJ1-4|TRBV10-3
CAISEDRVNEKLFF
TGTGCCATCAGTGAAGACAGGGTTAATGAAAAACTGTTTTTT
>.|TRBD1|TRBJ1-1|TRBV5-1
CASSIGRDRNTEAFF
TGCGCCAGCAGCATTGGCCGGGACAGGAACACTGAAGCTTTCTTT
>.|TRBD2|TRBJ2-1|TRBV7-2
CASTRGLAGVDEQFF
TGTGCCAGCACCCGGGGACTAGCGGGAGTCGATGAGCAGTTCTTC
>.|.|TRBJ2-1|TRBV30
CAWRGGHSSYNEQFF
TGTGCCTGGAGAGGTGGACATAGCTCCTACAATGAGCAGTTCTTC
>few|.|TRBJ1-1|TRBV5-1
CASSQGNEAFF
TGCGCCAGCAGCCAGGGAAATGAAGCTTTCTTT
>.|.|TRBJ1-5|TRBV4-1
CASSQGVQGFNQPQHF
TGCGCCAGCAGCCAAGGAGTACAGGGCTTCAATCAGCCCCAGCATTTT
>once|TRBD1|TRBJ2-2|TRBV7-9
CASSLVSGTGAANTGELFF
TGTGCCAGCAGCTTAGTCTCCGGGACAGGGGCTGCGAACACCGGGGAGCTGTTTTTT
>.|TRBD1|TRBJ1-2|TRBV7-2
CASSLRDRQPARLTF
TGTGCCAGCAGCCTCCGGGACAGGCAACCAGCGAGGCTGACCTTC
>.|TRBD1|TRBJ2-7|TRBV30
CAWRGQGPGGRQYF
TGTGCCTGGAGGGGACAGGGACCGGGCGGGCGGCAGTACTTC
>.|TRBD2|TRBJ2-1|TRBV30
CAWGAGGLANEQFF
TGTGCCTGGGGAGCGGGGGGGCTTGCCAATGAGCAGTTCTTC
>.|.|TRBJ2-3|TRBV9
CASSASVNIQTDTQYF
TGTGCCAGCAGCGCGTCGGTTAACATCCAGACAGATACGCAGTATTTT
>.|.|TRBJ2-7|TRBV2
CASSAFSYEQYF
TGTGCCAGCAGTGCCTTCTCCTACGAGCAGTACTTC
>.|.|TRBJ2-3|TRBV6-6
CASSYNTDTQYF
TGTGCCAGCAGTTACAATACAGATACGCAGTATTTT
>.|TRBD2|TRBJ2-1|TRBV6-1
CASSGRRGSSYNEQFF
TGTGCCAGCAGTGGACGGCGGGGGAGCTCCTACAATGAGCAGTTCTTC
>.|TRBD1|TRBJ1-2|TRBV2
CASSEAGQGSGYTF
TGTGCCAGCAGTGAGGCAGGACAGGGCTCTGGCTACACCTTC
>.|.|TRBJ2-3|TRBV5-1
CASSFAGSTDTQYF
TGCGCCAGCAGCTTTGCGGGAAGCACAGATACGCAGTATTTT
>.|TRBD2|TRBJ2-7|TRBV6-1
CASSEAHGTSGSRYEQYF
TGTGCCAGCAGTGAAGCCCATGGGACTAGCGGGAGTCGGTACGAGCAGTACTTC
>.|TRBD1|TRBJ1-5|TRBV4-1
CASSQRLGQGGSNQPQHF
TGCGCCAGCAGCCAACGACTCGGACAGGGGGGTAGCAATCAGCCCCAGCATTTT
>.|.|TRBJ2-7|TRBV2
CASSADRNTLEQYF
TGTGCCAGCAGCGCAGACAGGAATACCCTCGAGCAGTACTTC
>.|TRBD1|TRBJ2-3|TRBV6-1
CASSTRDRGADTQYF
TGTGCCAGCAGCACACGGGACAGGGGGGCAGATACGCAGTATTTT
>.|TRBD2|TRBJ2-1|TRBV18
CASSPPLTSGDHNEQFF
TGTGCCAGCTCACCACCGTTAACTAGCGGGGATCACAATGAGCAGTTCTTC
>once|TRBD1|TRBJ2-7|TRBV19
CASSSRGTGGYEQYF
TGTGCCAGTAGCTCCCGAGGGACAGGGGGCTACGAGCAGTACTTC
>.|.|TRBJ2-7|TRBV5-1
CASSLPAIEQYF
TGCGCCAGCAGCTTGCCGGCTATAGAGCAGTACTTC
>.|.|TRBJ1-6|TRBV10-3
CAISESEGGQPLHF
TGTGCCATCAGTGAGTCCGAAGGGGGTCAACCCCTCCACTTT
>.|.|TRBJ1-4|TRBV6-1
CASSLTATNEKLFF
TGTGCCAGCAGTTTGACAGCAACTAATGAAAAACTGTTTTTT
>.|.|TRBJ1-3|TRBV28
CASSLSYGGYSGNTIYF
TGTGCCAGCAGTTTATCGTATGGGGGCTACTCTGGAAACACCATATATTTT
>.|.|TRBJ1-1|TRBV7-2
CASSLVGGPLRAEAFF
TGTGCCAGCAGCTTAGTCGGGGGGCCTCTCAGAGCTGAAGCTTTCTTT
>.|.|TRBJ1-3|TRBV6-1
CASSAYPPYQSSGNTIYF
TGTGCCAGCAGTGCCTATCCCCCCTACCAGTCGTCTGGAAACACCATATATTTT
>.|.|TRBJ2-3|TRBV9
CASSVGGSQGTDTQYF
TGTGCCAGCAGCGTAGGGGGAAGTCAAGGCACAGATACGCAGTATTTT